This record concerns one TCR beta chain sequence. Its antigen is still unknown. This sample is drawn from a study of CD8 T cells in ankylosing spondylitis. From the 5' RACE reads, TCRdb called clonotypes with MiXCR, one entry per CDR3 protein. This table holds 200,000 to 250,000 distinct CDR3 sequences, 7% to 8% found once. Points from the study as a whole: The study identified a TCR beta motif of under ten highly homologous variants that appeared characteristic of ankylosing spondylitis blood.

The CDR3 is 19 residues long. Losses at the gene ends were 5 bases for V and 0 bases for J; bases not matched to a gene: 8. The germline V gene encodes CDR1 SGHAT and CDR2 FQNNGV. The chain has TRBV11-2 and TRBJ2-6, with 12 bases that match TRBD2. This TCR derives from a male donor with ankylosing spondylitis. What was sequenced was blood, either unsorted or a sorted T cell fraction (not recorded which). The CDR3 DNA follows: TGTGCCAGCAGCACTCGGACTAGCGGGGTTCTCTCTGGGGCCAACGTCCTGACTTTC. Protein: CASSTRTSGVLSGANVLTF.